Reported below is one T cell receptor (beta chain). This entry is derived from a study of blood T cell repertoires in COVID-19. About the research overall: The United States, Italy and Spain provided the acute and convalescent COVID-19 samples.

Original processing methods: Nucleated cell counts were estimated from reference gene primer amplification. The table came from immunoSEQ multiplex PCR; TCRdb's copy has only in-frame clones and leaves some out. V and J calls and clone size come straight from that table; D and trimming were deduced from the DNA. The table lists about 120,000 clones, approximately 79% of them singletons, with 2% to 3% in the top ten. The sequenced sample was peripheral blood. The TCR originated in a man over 45 with acute or convalescent COVID-19.

The CDR3 DNA reads as TGTGCCTGGGCCGCGACAGGGGCCTCTTACGAGCAGTACTTC. This encodes CAWAATGASYEQYF. The V gene is TRBV30, the J gene TRBJ2-7; the match to TRBD1 covers 8 bases. The CDR3 sequence is 14 residues long. The ends lost 5 bases at V and 4 bases at J; junction bases unmatched: 10. Germline CDR1 and CDR2: GTSNPN and SVGIG (reference sequence).